These T cell receptor beta chains were read from a single sample in a study of control samples from healthy donors and cancer patients. The data were produced by immunoSEQ multiplex PCR, yet TCRdb's version contains in-frame clones alone and is incomplete. Here the sample spans 90,000 or so clones, 88% being singletons. The sequenced material came from blood. The receptors derive from a woman aged 70-85 years in good health. Each CDR3 is given with its conserved first and last residue. The D gene is left open where the match is weak. Expanded clones are given a class, and other clones once, few, many or no size at all.

J gene	V gene	D gene	clone size	CDR3 DNA	CDR3 protein
TRBJ2-1	TRBV7-2	TRBD2	.	TGTGCCAGCAGCTCCCTAGCGGGGGGGCCAATCTACAATGAGCAGTTCTTC	CASSSLAGGPIYNEQFF
TRBJ1-2	TRBV2	.	.	TGTGCCAGCATTCCGACTTGGGCAGGGGACTATGGCTACACCTTC	CASIPTWAGDYGYTF
TRBJ1-2	TRBV15	.	.	TGTGCCACCAGCAGAGAACGGGAGTCCTGGGTTGGCTACACCTTC	CATSRERESWVGYTF
TRBJ1-6	TRBV12-3/TRBV12-4	.	.	TGTGCCAGCAGCCCCCCTGAATCACCCCTCCACTTT	CASSPPESPLHF
TRBJ2-3	TRBV6-6	.	.	TGTGCCAGCAGTTTTGGAGCCACAGATACGCAGTATTTT	CASSFGATDTQYF
TRBJ1-5	TRBV5-1	TRBD1	few	TGCGCCAGCAGCTTGGACAGGGGGAATCAGCCCCAGCATTTT	CASSLDRGNQPQHF
TRBJ2-7	TRBV3-1/TRBV3-2	TRBD1	.	TGTGCCAGCAGCCGTCCGGACAGGGGCGACGAGCAGTACTTC	CASSRPDRGDEQYF
TRBJ2-7	TRBV6-2/TRBV6-3	TRBD2	.	TGTGCCAGCAGTCCCGGGACTAGGAAGCCCTACGAGCAGTACTTC	CASSPGTRKPYEQYF
TRBJ1-3	TRBV3-1/TRBV3-2	TRBD1	.	TGTGCCAGCAGCCAGACAGGGTCTGGAAACACCATATATTTT	CASSQTGSGNTIYF
TRBJ2-7	TRBV9	.	.	TGTGCCAGCAGCGTAGAAGCAGGGCCCTACGAGCAGTACTTC	CASSVEAGPYEQYF
TRBJ1-2	TRBV6-5	TRBD1	.	TGTGCCAGCAGTTACTCACAGGGGGGAGAGAGCTACACCTTC	CASSYSQGGESYTF
TRBJ2-2	TRBV5-1	.	once	TGCGCCAGCAGCTTTAGCGGGAACACCGGGGAGCTGTTTTTT	CASSFSGNTGELFF
TRBJ1-1	TRBV19	.	few	TGTGCCAGTAGTGTCGGCGGGGGGCCCCCCGGAACTGAAGCTTTCTTT	CASSVGGGPPGTEAFF
TRBJ2-2	TRBV5-4	.	.	TGTGCCAGCAGCTTGGATGCGAACACCGGGGAGCTGTTTTTT	CASSLDANTGELFF
TRBJ2-1	TRBV4-3	.	.	TGCGCCAGCAGCCGAGAAGGCAGGGGTTATGAGCAGTTCTTC	CASSREGRGYEQFF
TRBJ2-6	TRBV19	.	.	TGTGCCAGTAGTCCCCACCATTTTAGTCGTGGGGCGTCGAGCTCTGGGGCCAACGTCCTGACTTTC	CASSPHHFSRGASSSGANVLTF
TRBJ1-2	TRBV18	TRBD1	.	TGTGCCAGCTCACCTGACAGGGGTCGAGGCTACACCTTC	CASSPDRGRGYTF